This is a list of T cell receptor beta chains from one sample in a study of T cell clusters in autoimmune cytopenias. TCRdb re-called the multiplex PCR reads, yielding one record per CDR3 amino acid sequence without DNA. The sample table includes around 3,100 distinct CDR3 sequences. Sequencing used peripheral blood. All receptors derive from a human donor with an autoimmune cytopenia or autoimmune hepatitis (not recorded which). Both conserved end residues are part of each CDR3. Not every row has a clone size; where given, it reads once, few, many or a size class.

CASSPRGTPRDTQYF,TRBV6-2/TRBV6-3,TRBJ2-3,.
CASSPGLAGALSTETQYF,TRBV12-3/TRBV12-4,TRBJ2-5,medium-sized
CASSSRDSSPSRTDTQYF,TRBV6-1,TRBJ2-3,medium-sized
CASSLSGGLNQPQHF,TRBV27,TRBJ1-5,medium-sized
CSVEVPPAGYTF,TRBV29-1,TRBJ1-2,large
CASSWTGTQPQHF,TRBV6-5,TRBJ1-5,medium-sized
CASSFFKEAFF,TRBV7-2,TRBJ1-1,.
CASSGTSGFEQYF,TRBV5-6,TRBJ2-7,.
CSARGGQGSNIQYF,TRBV20-1,TRBJ2-7,.
CASSIGLAGDLETQYF,TRBV19,TRBJ2-5,.
CASSPHTPQGYTF,TRBV28,TRBJ1-2,.
CSARTGATNEKLFF,TRBV20-1,TRBJ1-4,.
CASSLGNSGNTIYF,TRBV11-2,TRBJ1-3,.
CASSDFTVATNEKLFF,TRBV10-2,TRBJ1-4,.
CASSPGAVRAEQYF,TRBV14,TRBJ2-7,.
CATSDWENTEAFF,TRBV24-1,TRBJ1-1,medium-sized
CSVDKRGGYNEQFF,TRBV29-1,TRBJ2-1,medium-sized
CASSYSRAEGHNEQFF,TRBV6-6,TRBJ2-1,medium-sized
CASSPTPTGPTKDEQYF,TRBV6-2/TRBV6-3,TRBJ2-7,medium-sized
CSVRDTYNQPQHF,TRBV29-1,TRBJ1-5,medium-sized
CASSRGVSNEKLFF,TRBV6-5,TRBJ1-4,medium-sized
CASSPDPRQAANYGYTF,TRBV5-1,TRBJ1-2,.
CASSEPLQTGASYGYTF,TRBV6-5,TRBJ1-2,medium-sized
CASSFISSGAGELFF,TRBV27,TRBJ2-2,medium-sized
CASHSTGGNSPLHF,TRBV6-2/TRBV6-3,TRBJ1-6,medium-sized
CASSVAETGNTIYF,TRBV6-1,TRBJ1-3,medium-sized
CATSGTGTGTYEQYF,TRBV15,TRBJ2-7,medium-sized
CASGGNTEAFF,TRBV6-5,TRBJ1-1,medium-sized
CASSSRQGLYGYTF,TRBV7-9,TRBJ1-2,medium-sized
CASSPAGGTEAFF,TRBV18,TRBJ1-1,.
CASRYRGQYEQYF,TRBV6-2/TRBV6-3,TRBJ2-7,medium-sized
CASSFHSRTGELFF,TRBV5-6,TRBJ2-2,.
CSVDSTDTQYF,TRBV29-1,TRBJ2-3,large
CASSLYEETQYF,TRBV5-4,TRBJ2-5,.
CSARSTPDRNYNEQFF,TRBV20-1,TRBJ2-1,.
CASSLYAGAQYEKLFF,TRBV5-5,TRBJ1-4,medium-sized
CASTPGLGYNEQFF,TRBV19,TRBJ2-1,medium-sized
CASSLGRARFNTGELFF,TRBV6-2/TRBV6-3,TRBJ2-2,.
CASSLPSANTGELFF,TRBV6-2/TRBV6-3,TRBJ2-2,medium-sized
CASSGTQGNTEAFF,TRBV6-6,TRBJ1-1,medium-sized
CAWSPDSFAYGYTF,TRBV30,TRBJ1-2,medium-sized
CASSSFEGRNEKLFF,TRBV7-2,TRBJ1-4,.
CASSPSFGLAGGGSYEQYF,TRBV7-9,TRBJ2-7,.
CASSLGGGRHYEQYF,TRBV11-2,TRBJ2-7,medium-sized
CASSEARGEKLFF,TRBV6-4,TRBJ1-4,medium-sized
CASSLAPNEQFF,TRBV7-2,TRBJ2-1,.
CASSDGEYQPQHF,TRBV6-2/TRBV6-3,TRBJ1-5,medium-sized
CASGGQPTGELFF,TRBV6-5,TRBJ2-2,medium-sized
CASSNQLAGGHNEQFF,TRBV6-1,TRBJ2-1,.
CSASKGGGPRRYGYTF,TRBV20-1,TRBJ1-2,.
CASTPGRSSYNEQFF,TRBV19,TRBJ2-1,medium-sized
CASSPRPTDGNTEAFF,TRBV18,TRBJ1-1,.
CSASSGGFTEAFF,TRBV20-1,TRBJ1-1,.
CASSQEQGSYGELFF,TRBV4-2,TRBJ2-2,medium-sized